Below, one TCR beta chain is given with its context. Single viable CD3+CD4+CD8-CD45RO+ cells were sorted as the memory CD4+ T cells. The sample belongs to a study of memory CD4+ T cells and cytomegalovirus serostatus. Here immunoSEQ multiplex PCR was the method, and the copy in TCRdb shows in-frame clones only, minus some. Of roughly 50,000 clones listed, roughly 85% are singletons. The V gene's germline CDR1 is LGHNA and CDR2 YNFKEQ. The V gene end was trimmed by 3 bases and the J gene end by 5 bases; junction bases not matched to a gene: 5. The CDR3 totals 14 residues. The TCR originated in an adult in good health and CMV-seronegative. Some clones in this sample may be carry-over from other donors' samples. The chain carries TRBV4-2 and TRBJ2-7; the match to TRBD1 covers 9 bases. Input material: memory CD4+ T cells from blood. CDR3 DNA sequence: TGTGCCAGCAGCCACACAGGGGGCGCGGACGAGCAGTACTTC. It translates to CASSHTGGADEQYF.